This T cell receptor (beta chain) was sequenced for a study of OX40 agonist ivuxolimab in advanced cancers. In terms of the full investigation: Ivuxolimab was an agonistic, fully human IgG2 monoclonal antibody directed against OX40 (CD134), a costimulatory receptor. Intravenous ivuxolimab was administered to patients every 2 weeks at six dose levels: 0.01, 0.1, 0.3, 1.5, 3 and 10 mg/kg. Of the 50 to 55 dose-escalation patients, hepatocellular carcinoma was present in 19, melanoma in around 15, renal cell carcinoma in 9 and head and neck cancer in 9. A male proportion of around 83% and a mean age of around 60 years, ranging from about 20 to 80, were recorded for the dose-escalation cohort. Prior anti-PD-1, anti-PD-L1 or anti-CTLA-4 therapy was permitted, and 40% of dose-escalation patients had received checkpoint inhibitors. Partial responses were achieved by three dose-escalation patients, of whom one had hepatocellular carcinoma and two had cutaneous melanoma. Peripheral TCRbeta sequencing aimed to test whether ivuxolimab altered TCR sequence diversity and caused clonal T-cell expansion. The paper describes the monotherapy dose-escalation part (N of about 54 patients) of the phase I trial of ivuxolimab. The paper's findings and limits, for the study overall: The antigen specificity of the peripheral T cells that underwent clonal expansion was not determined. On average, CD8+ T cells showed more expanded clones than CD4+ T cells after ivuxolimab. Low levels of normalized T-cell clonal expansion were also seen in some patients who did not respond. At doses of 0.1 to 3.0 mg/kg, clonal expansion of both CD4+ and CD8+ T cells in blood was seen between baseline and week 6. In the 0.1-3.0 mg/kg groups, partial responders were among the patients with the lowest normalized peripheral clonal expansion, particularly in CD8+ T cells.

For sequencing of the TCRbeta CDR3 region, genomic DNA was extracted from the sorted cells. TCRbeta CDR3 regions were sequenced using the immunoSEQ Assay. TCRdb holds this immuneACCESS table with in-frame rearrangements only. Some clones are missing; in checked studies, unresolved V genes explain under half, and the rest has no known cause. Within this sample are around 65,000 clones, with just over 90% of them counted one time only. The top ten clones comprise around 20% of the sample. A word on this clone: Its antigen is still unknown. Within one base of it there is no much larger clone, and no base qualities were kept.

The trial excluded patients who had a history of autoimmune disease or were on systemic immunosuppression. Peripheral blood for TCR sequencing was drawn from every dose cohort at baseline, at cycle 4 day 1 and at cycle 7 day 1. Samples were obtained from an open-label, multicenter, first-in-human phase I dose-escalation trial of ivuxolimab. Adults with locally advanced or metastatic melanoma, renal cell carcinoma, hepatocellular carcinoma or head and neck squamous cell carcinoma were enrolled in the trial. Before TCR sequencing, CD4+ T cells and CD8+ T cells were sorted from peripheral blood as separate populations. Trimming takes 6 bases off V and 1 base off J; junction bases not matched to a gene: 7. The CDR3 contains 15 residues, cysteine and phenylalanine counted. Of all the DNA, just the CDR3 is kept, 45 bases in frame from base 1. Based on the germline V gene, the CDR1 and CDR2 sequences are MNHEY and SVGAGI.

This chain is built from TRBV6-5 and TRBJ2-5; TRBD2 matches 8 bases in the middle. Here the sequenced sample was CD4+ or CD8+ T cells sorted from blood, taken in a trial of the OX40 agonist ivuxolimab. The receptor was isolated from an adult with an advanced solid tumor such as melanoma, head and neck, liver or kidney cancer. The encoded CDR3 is CASSQLAGGQETQYF. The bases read TGTGCCAGCAGCCAGTTGGCGGGGGGCCAAGAGACCCAGTACTTC.